This TCR beta chain came from a study of T cell repertoires in ileal Crohn's disease. Turning to the study itself: M6 samples are neoterminal ileum biopsies from postoperative colonoscopy. Study outcomes and limitations: Endoscopic recurrence occurred in every patient whose clonality exceeded 26.8%. The median delay to postoperative endoscopy was about 7 months.

V dropped 10 bases and J dropped 1 base, with 15 bases sitting between them. Germline V gene data show CDR1 as MDHEN and CDR2 as SYDVKM. The CDR3 length is 14 residues. This clone was detected only a few times. No antigen is known for it. Time point indicated: neoterminal ileum biopsy at postoperative endoscopy, about 6 months after surgery. Only in-frame clones appear in the TCRdb table, and some are missing; sequencing was by immunoSEQ multiplex PCR. Of approximately 1,500 clones listed, more than 70% are singletons. This rearrangement joins TRBV28 to TRBJ2-3; D may be TRBD1 (6 bases). This sequence was found in an adult with Crohn's disease. Source material: ileal tissue. As DNA, the CDR3 is TGTGCCATGGGTGGGCCAGGGGGCACAGATACGCAGTATTTT. Its protein is CAMGGPGGTDTQYF.